One T cell receptor (beta chain) is described in this entry. Per the germline V gene, CDR1 is LNHNV and CDR2 is YYDKDF (reference sequence). Trimming took off 11 bases at V and 0 bases at J, with 10 bases between the two ends. The CDR3 extends over 12 amino acids. The data are from a study of blood T cell repertoires in COVID-19. Some clones are missing from TCRdb's copy, which holds only in-frame ones; the method was immunoSEQ multiplex PCR. The table has over 130,000 clones, around 80% seen once. The gene calls are TRBV15 and TRBJ1-1; no clear D gene. This TCR was recovered from a woman older than 75 with active or convalescent COVID-19. Sequenced: peripheral blood. The CDR3 loop reads CACGKVNTEAFF. Here the CDR3 DNA reads TGTGCCTGCGGAAAAGTGAACACTGAAGCTTTCTTT.